This record concerns one TCR beta chain sequence. The authors ran a second PCR of 7 to 11 cycles using a sample-barcoded 5' primer and a J-beta primer mix. TCRdb redid the calling of the 5' RACE reads with MiXCR, one entry per CDR3 protein. The data contain over 550,000 distinct CDR3 sequences, roughly 30% of them singletons. The germline V and J ends were trimmed by 2 bases and 1 base, with 15 bases remaining between them. This CDR3 comprises 17 residues. The V gene's germline CDR1 is MNHEY and CDR2 SMNVEV (reference sequence). This sample is part of a study of blood T cells in healthy people across ages.

The chain carries TRBV27 and TRBJ1-5; D unresolved. The source is a woman of 80 years or more in good health. Sequenced: blood. CDR3: CASSLKRSLGSNQPQHF. In DNA form, the CDR3 reads TGTGCCAGCAGTTTAAAAAGGTCGCTAGGAAGCAATCAGCCCCAGCATTTT.